This TCR beta chain originates from a study of blood T cells in healthy people across ages. A second roughly 7 to 11 cycle PCR used barcoded and J-beta primers. TCRdb re-analysed the 5' RACE reads in MiXCR, keeping a single row per CDR3 protein. The sample carries 980,000 or so distinct CDR3 sequences, 45% to 50% recorded once. Comment on this clonotype: At one end the junction does not follow the germline gene, possibly because of a read error.

The germline V gene has CDR1 SGHTA and CDR2 FQGNSA. The CDR3 totals 13 residues. J is TRBJ1-6 and V is TRBV7-2; no clear D. The clonotype was recovered from a man younger than 40 in good health. The sample taken for sequencing was blood. The CDR3 is CAGSPVPASPLHF. The CDR3 DNA reads as TGTGCCGGCAGCCCTGTCCCGGCCTCACCCCTCCACTTT.